Shown below are 30 T cell receptor beta chains from a single sample sequenced in a study of sequential checkpoint blockade in melanoma. The treatment denotes: randomized to nivolumab then ipilimumab (arm A) or the reverse (arm B). Clones were read by immunoSEQ multiplex PCR, and TCRdb kept only the in-frame ones, dropping some. The sample records more than 2,500 clones, 22% being singletons. The material sequenced was tumor tissue (inferred from file names), taken from a patient given nivolumab and ipilimumab in sequence. All receptors come from a human donor with melanoma.

This clone was seen many times. The rearrangement joins TRBV11-3 to TRBJ2-2; TRBD2 matches 8 bases. The CDR3 covers 18 residues. Germline-derived CDR1 and CDR2 are SGHNT and YENEEA. V gave up 5 bases and J gave up 5 bases; unmatched junction bases: 16. The CDR3 is CASSLGSRAGEGTGELFF. DNA for the CDR3: TGTGCCAGCAGCCTCGGATCGCGAGCGGGGGAAGGTACCGGGGAGCTGTTTTTT.

The chain carries TRBV6-8 and TRBJ2-2, with D possibly being TRBD1 (6 bases). CDR3 size: 14 residues. V dropped 5 bases and J dropped 4 bases, with 11 bases sitting between them. CDR1 is MNHGY, CDR2 SAAAGT, per germline. CDR3 DNA: TGTGCCAGCAGTCCCACAGGGTCCACCGGGGAGCTGTTTTTT. Translated, it gives CASSPTGSTGELFF.

In its sample, this clone was seen a few times. At one of its ends the junction is not consistent with the germline gene, which may arise from a read error. The chain uses TRBV6-8 and TRBJ1-1, with D uncertain. Germline V gene data show CDR1 as MNHGY and CDR2 as SAAAGT. The CDR3 runs 14 residues. The CDR3 sequence: CASSDSGGPSEAFF. CDR3 DNA sequence: TGTGCCAGCAGTGACTCGGGCGGGCCTTCTGAAGCTTTCTTT.

This clone was found a few times. The CDR3 reads CASSQWTGEHGYTF. CDR3 DNA sequence: TGTGCCAGCAGCCAATGGACAGGAGAGCATGGCTACACCTTC. The rearrangement links TRBV16 to TRBJ1-2, with 7 bases lining up with TRBD1. The CDR3 sequence is 14 residues long. Germline V gene data show CDR1 as KGHSY and CDR2 as FQNENV. The J segment lost 6 bases and the V segment lost 1 base, leaving 5 bases of the junction unmatched.

V is TRBV15 and J is TRBJ1-1; D uncertain. Looked up from germline, CDR1 is LNHNV and CDR2 is YYDKDF (reference sequence). The CDR3 has 14 residues. The V end lost 6 bases, the J end lost 0 bases, and 11 bases lay between the germline ends. The CDR3 region has the DNA TGTGCCACCAGGGAATTAGATATGAACACTGAAGCTTTCTTT. It translates to CATRELDMNTEAFF.

The rearrangement uses TRBV18 and TRBJ2-7; maybe TRBD1 (6 bases). V was shortened by 3 bases and J by 3 bases, with 21 bases between the two germline ends. The germline CDR1 and CDR2 sequences are KGHSH and LQKENI. This CDR3 contains 17 residues. The CDR3 here is CASSPPGQFLDGYEQYF. The CDR3 coding sequence is TGTGCCAGCTCACCCCCGGGACAATTCCTCGACGGCTACGAGCAGTACTTC.

The chain links TRBV28 to TRBJ1-4; a weak D match, TRBD1 (5 bases). With 7 bases removed from V and 8 bases from J, the gap between germline ends came to 11 bases. Per the germline V gene, CDR1 is MDHEN and CDR2 is SYDVKM. This CDR3 comprises 12 residues. The CDR3 protein is CASTGGKEKLFF. The CDR3 DNA follows: TGTGCCAGCACGGGGGGAAAAGAAAAACTGTTTTTT.

The table lists this clone with many counts. V gene TRBV11-3 combines with J gene TRBJ2-3, with D tentatively TRBD2 (6 bases). The length of the CDR3 is 16 residues. From germline, CDR1 is SGHNT and CDR2 YENEEA. V was pared by 4 bases and J by 2 bases, with 16 bases between. The CDR3 sequence is CASSSIAELITDTQYF. The DNA of the CDR3 is TGTGCCAGCAGCTCCATAGCGGAATTAATCACAGATACGCAGTATTTT.

In its sample, this clone is medium-sized. The rearrangement uses TRBV6-8 and TRBJ2-3; 7 bases align to TRBD1. The germline V gene has CDR1 MNHGY and CDR2 SAAAGT. The V segment lost 2 bases and the J segment 5 bases; nucleotides outside the gene matches: 7. The length of the CDR3 is 15 residues. In nucleotides, the CDR3 is TGTGCCAGCAGTTACCAAAGACAGGGTGTAGATACGCAGTATTTT. It yields the protein CASSYQRQGVDTQYF.

This clone was seen more than once but under ten times. V and J are TRBV28 and TRBJ2-7, with 8 bases identical to TRBD1. This CDR3 comprises 16 residues. CDR1 and CDR2 from the germline V gene are MDHEN and SYDVKM. V was clipped by 3 bases and J by 7 bases; unmatched bases: 14. CDR3 bases: TGTGCCAGCAGTTTTTGGCACCAAGGACAGGGCCGGGAGCAGTACTTC. Translated: CASSFWHQGQGREQYF. The full variable domain, its missing parts supplied by reference TRBV28 and TRBJ2-7, is DVKVTQSSRYLVKRTGEKVFLECVQDMDHENMFWYRQDPGLGLRLIYFSYDVKMKEKGDIPEGYSVSREKKERFSLILESASTNQTSMYLCASSFWHQGQGREQYFGPGTRLTVT.

The chain carries TRBV18 and TRBJ2-2; TRBD2 is a possible D gene (5 bases). The CDR3 is 13 amino acids. V lost 5 bases and J lost 4, with 8 bases in between. Germline CDR1 KGHSH, CDR2 LQKENI. The CDR3 DNA is TGTGCCAGCTCAAGCGGAAGCACCGGGGAGCTGTTTTTT. This encodes CASSSGSTGELFF.

The DNA for the CDR3 is TGTGCCACCAGCGGCGGGGGGGCCGCAGAGACCCAGTACTTC. Amino acids: CATSGGGAAETQYF. The chain joins TRBV15 to TRBJ2-5; 9 bases are a match to TRBD2. This CDR3 comprises 14 residues. CDR1 is LNHNV, CDR2 YYDKDF, per germline (reference sequence). The ends lost 5 bases at V and 4 bases at J; junction bases unmatched: 5.

This clone is judged large. The chain carries TRBV6-8 and TRBJ2-1; D gene uncertain. The V gene lost 5 bases and the J gene lost 8 bases, with 19 bases spanning the gap. The CDR3 contains 15 residues. Germline loops: CDR1 MNHGY, CDR2 SAAAGT. The CDR3 region has the DNA TGTGCCAGCAGTGACCCGGACCCGGTCGACGATGAGCAGTTCTTC. As protein: CASSDPDPVDDEQFF.

The table lists this clone with many counts. V gene TRBV11-3 combines with J gene TRBJ1-4, with unresolved D. Per germline, CDR1 SGHNT and CDR2 YENEEA. With 4 bases removed from V and 4 bases from J, the gap between germline ends came to 19 bases. The CDR3 loop spans 17 amino acids. The CDR3 region is CASSSFYQTAVNEKLFF. The CDR3 bases are TGTGCCAGCAGCTCGTTTTACCAGACGGCCGTTAATGAAAAACTGTTTTTT.

This clone was seen a handful of times. This chain joins TRBV11-3 and TRBJ1-5, with 11 nucleotides matching TRBD1. V dropped 4 bases and J dropped 8; count of bases not matched to a gene: 4. CDR3 size: 14 residues. The germline gives CDR1 SGHNT, CDR2 YENEEA. The CDR3 spells CASSWTGGAEPQHF. The CDR3 DNA reads TGTGCCAGCAGCTGGACAGGGGGCGCGGAGCCCCAGCATTTT.

V gene TRBV6-8 combines with J gene TRBJ2-3, with D possibly being TRBD1 (6 bases). Germline V gene sequence: CDR1 MNHGY, CDR2 SAAAGT. The CDR3 spans 12 residues. Trimming shortened V by 3 bases and J by 10 bases, and 11 bases separated the two germline ends. CDR3 in amino acids: CASSYRRGSQYF. As DNA, the CDR3 is TGTGCCAGCAGTTATCGAAGGGGGTCGCAGTATTTT.

This clone was seen a few times. The chain has TRBV12-5 and TRBJ1-1, with D hard to call. This CDR3 has 13 amino acids. Germline CDR1 and CDR2: LGHNT and FRNRAP. V dropped 6 bases and J dropped 4 bases, with 12 bases sitting between them. The CDR3 here is CASGSLEGTEAFF. In nucleotides, the CDR3 is TGTGCTAGTGGATCCCTCGAAGGCACTGAAGCTTTCTTT.

Sample share makes this clone medium-sized (0.01 to 0.1%). Germline and junction disagree at one end, which may indicate a read error. The chain couples TRBV6-8 to TRBJ2-3, with 7 bases fitting TRBD1. Germline V gives CDR1 MNHGY, CDR2 SAAAGT. The CDR3 is made up of 14 amino acids. The CDR3 spells CAISVAAGGDTQYF. The CDR3 DNA reads TGTGCCATCAGTGTGGCGGCAGGGGGAGATACGCAGTATTTT.

In this sample, this clone turned up a few times. The chain links TRBV6-8 to TRBJ1-1, with no clear D. In germline, CDR1 is MNHGY, CDR2 SAAAGT. The V gene lost 1 base and the J gene lost 1 base, with 4 bases spanning the gap. This CDR3 contains 13 residues. In DNA, the CDR3 is TGTGCCAGCAGTTACTTTAAGAACACTGAAGCTTTCTTT. Its translation is CASSYFKNTEAFF.

This chain uses TRBV30 with TRBJ1-2; 7 nucleotides match TRBD1. Germline V CDR1 and CDR2: GTSNPN, SVGIG (reference sequence). The CDR3 contains 13 residues. The V segment lost 2 bases and the J segment 8 bases; nucleotides outside the gene matches: 8. CDR3 bases: TGTGCCTGGAGTTCGGGCAGGGGGATAGGCTACACCTTC. It codes for CAWSSGRGIGYTF.

This clone was seen a few times. This sequence joins TRBV6-8 and TRBJ2-2, with D hard to call. Between the trimmed V and J ends, which lost 4 bases and 6 bases, there was a span of 6 bases. The CDR3 spans 12 residues. The germline V gene has CDR1 MNHGY and CDR2 SAAAGT. CDR3 sequence reads: CASSWLSGELFF. CDR3 DNA: TGTGCCAGCAGTTGGTTGTCCGGGGAGCTGTTTTTT.

By share of the sample, this clone is medium-sized. This rearrangement joins TRBV11-3 to TRBJ2-7; 7 nucleotides line up with TRBD2. There are 15 residues in the CDR3. The V gene's germline CDR1 is SGHNT and CDR2 YENEEA. With 5 bases clipped from V and 0 bases from J, the junction kept 7 bases outside the gene matches. The CDR3 is CASSQIAGPSYEQYF. CDR3 coding DNA: TGTGCCAGCAGCCAAATAGCGGGCCCCTCCTACGAGCAGTACTTC.

This clone was seen many times. The genes are TRBV11-3 and TRBJ2-1, with D maybe TRBD2 (6 bases). CDR1 and CDR2 (germline): SGHNT, YENEEA. V was pared by 6 bases and J by 5 bases, with 17 bases between. The CDR3 is 15 amino acids. The CDR3 bases are TGTGCCAGCAGTTTGGACGGGGGATGGAACAATGAGCAGTTCTTC. It is translated as CASSLDGGWNNEQFF.

This clone was found a few times. As DNA, the CDR3 is TGTGCCAACAAGAGGGGGACAGGGGGCCGGAACACTGAAGCTTTCTTT. Translating it yields CANKRGTGGRNTEAFF. This chain links TRBV6-8 with TRBJ1-1, with 12 bases aligning to TRBD1. The CDR3 runs to 16 residues. The germline V gene has CDR1 MNHGY and CDR2 SAAAGT. V shed 10 bases, J shed 1 base, and the junction held 10 bases outside the gene matches.

This clone is judged medium-sized (0.01 to 0.1%). The V and J genes are TRBV4-1 and TRBJ2-3; TRBD2 is a possible D gene (6 bases). CDR3 length: 15 amino acids. V lost 4 bases to trimming and J lost 0 bases, with 11 bases between them. Germline assignment: CDR1 MGHRA and CDR2 YSYEKL. The CDR3 is CASSLERVSTDTQYF. CDR3 in DNA: TGCGCCAGCAGCCTCGAGCGGGTCAGCACAGATACGCAGTATTTT.

The V call is TRBV2, the J call TRBJ2-5; no reliable D call. This CDR3 spans 13 amino acids. The V end was cut by 4 bases, the J end by 1 base, with 7 bases between. From germline, CDR1 is SNHLY and CDR2 FYNNEI. CDR3 in DNA: TGTGCCAGCAGTGGGAACCGCCAAGAGACCCAGTACTTC. This codes for CASSGNRQETQYF.

This chain uses TRBV6-8 with TRBJ2-5; D not resolved. Trimming removed 3 bases at V and 2 bases at J, with 13 bases between. The CDR3 runs to 15 residues. CDR1 and CDR2 (germline): MNHGY, SAAAGT. The DNA for the CDR3 is TGTGCCAGCAGTTATTCTCGATCCAGGCAAGAGACCCAGTACTTC. This sequence encodes CASSYSRSRQETQYF.

The chain is built from TRBV6-8 and TRBJ2-2, with D possibly being TRBD1 (6 bases). CDR3 length equals 16 residues. Trimming shortened V by 5 bases and J by 4 bases, and 17 bases separated the two germline ends. Germline V gives CDR1 MNHGY, CDR2 SAAAGT. DNA of the CDR3: TGTGCCAGCAGTGCCACAGGGAGTAGTGGCACCGGGGAGCTGTTTTTT. It encodes CASSATGSSGTGELFF.

The rearrangement links TRBV19 to TRBJ2-5; D possibly matches TRBD1 or TRBD2 (6 bases each). CDR1 and CDR2 (germline): LNHDA, SQIVND (reference sequence). The CDR3 extends over 14 amino acids. Between the trimmed V and J ends, which lost 3 bases and 2 bases, there was a span of 10 bases. The CDR3, as DNA: TGTGCCAGTAGTATCCGGGGGCAACAAGAGACCCAGTACTTC. Its protein is CASSIRGQQETQYF.

In this sample, this clone turned up once. The J gene is TRBJ2-4, the V gene TRBV5-1; D is undetermined. Trimming removed 0 bases from V and 4 bases from J, with 8 bases in between. The CDR3 contains 14 residues. The germline CDR1 and CDR2 sequences are SGHRS and YFSETQ. For the CDR3, the DNA is TGCGCCAGCAGCTTGGACAGTGCAAAAAACATTCAGTACTTC. Residues: CASSLDSAKNIQYF. Looking up the rest from reference TRBV5-1 and TRBJ2-4 gives the full variable domain: KAGVTQTPRYLIKTRGQQVTLSCSPISGHRSVSWYQQTPGQGLQFLFEYFSETQRNKGNFPGRFSGRQFSNSRSEMNVSTLELGDSALYLCASSLDSAKNIQYFGAGTRLSVL.